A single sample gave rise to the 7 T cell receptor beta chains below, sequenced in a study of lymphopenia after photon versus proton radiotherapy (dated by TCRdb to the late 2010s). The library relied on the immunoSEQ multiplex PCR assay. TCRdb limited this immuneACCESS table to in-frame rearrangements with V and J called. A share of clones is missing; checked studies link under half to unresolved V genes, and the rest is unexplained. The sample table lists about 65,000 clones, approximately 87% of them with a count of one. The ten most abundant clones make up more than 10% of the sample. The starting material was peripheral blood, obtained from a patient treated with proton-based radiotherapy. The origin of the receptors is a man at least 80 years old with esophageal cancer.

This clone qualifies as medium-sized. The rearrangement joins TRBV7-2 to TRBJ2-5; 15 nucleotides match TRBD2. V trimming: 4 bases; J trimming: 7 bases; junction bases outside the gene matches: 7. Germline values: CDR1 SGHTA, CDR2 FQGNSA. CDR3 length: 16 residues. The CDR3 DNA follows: TGTGCCAGCAGCTCAAGGACTAGCGGGGGGGGACGGACCCAGTACTTC. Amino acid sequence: CASSSRTSGGGRTQYF.

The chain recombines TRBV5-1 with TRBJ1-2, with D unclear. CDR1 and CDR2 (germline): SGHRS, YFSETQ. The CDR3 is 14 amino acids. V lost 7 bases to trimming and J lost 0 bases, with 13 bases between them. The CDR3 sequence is CASGLDTPNYGYTF. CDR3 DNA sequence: TGCGCCAGCGGACTTGATACCCCTAACTATGGCTACACCTTC.

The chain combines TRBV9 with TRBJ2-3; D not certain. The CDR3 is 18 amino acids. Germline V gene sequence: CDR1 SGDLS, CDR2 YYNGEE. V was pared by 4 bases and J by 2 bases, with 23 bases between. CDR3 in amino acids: CASSTPSLVAGDTDTQYF. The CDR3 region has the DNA TGTGCCAGCAGCACTCCGTCCCTAGTGGCAGGAGACACAGATACGCAGTATTTT. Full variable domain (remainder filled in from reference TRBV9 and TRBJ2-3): DSGVTQTPKHLITATGQRVTLRCSPRSGDLSVYWYQQSLDQGLQFLIQYYNGEERAKGNILERFSAQQFPDLHSELNLSSLELGDSALYFCASSTPSLVAGDTDTQYFGPGTRLTVL.

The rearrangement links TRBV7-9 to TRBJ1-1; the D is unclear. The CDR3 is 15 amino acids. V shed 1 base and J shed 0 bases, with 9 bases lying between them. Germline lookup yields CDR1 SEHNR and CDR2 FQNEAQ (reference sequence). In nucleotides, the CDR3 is TGTGCCAGCAGCTTAGTCGACAACCTGAACACTGAAGCTTTCTTT. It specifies CASSLVDNLNTEAFF.

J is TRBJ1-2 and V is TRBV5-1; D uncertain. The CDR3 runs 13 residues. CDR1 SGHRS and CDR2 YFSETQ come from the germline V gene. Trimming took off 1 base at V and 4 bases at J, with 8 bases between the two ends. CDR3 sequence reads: CASSLWGTYGYTF. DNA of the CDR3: TGCGCCAGCAGCTTGTGGGGAACCTATGGCTACACCTTC.

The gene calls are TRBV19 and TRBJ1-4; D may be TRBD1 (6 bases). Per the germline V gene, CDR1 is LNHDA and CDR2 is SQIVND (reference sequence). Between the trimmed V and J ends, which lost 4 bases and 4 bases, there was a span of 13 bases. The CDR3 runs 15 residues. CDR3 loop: CASSTLQGDNEKLFF. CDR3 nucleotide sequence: TGTGCCAGTAGTACACTACAGGGAGATAATGAAAAACTGTTTTTT.

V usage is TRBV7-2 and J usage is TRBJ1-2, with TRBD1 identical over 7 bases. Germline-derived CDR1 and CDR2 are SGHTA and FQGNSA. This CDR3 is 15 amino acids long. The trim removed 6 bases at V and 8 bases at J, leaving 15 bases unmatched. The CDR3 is CASRPDPQGPGGYTF. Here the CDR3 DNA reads TGTGCCAGCAGGCCGGACCCACAGGGGCCCGGGGGCTACACCTTC.